The clone carrying this TCR beta chain appeared a few times. What it binds is unknown. Separate from the approximately 670-subject first cohort, the 120-subject validation cohort was the one that the donors belonged to. This entry is derived from a study of cytomegalovirus exposure and HLA in healthy donors. Study findings and constraints: The authors enumerated over 150 TCR beta chains as linked to cytomegalovirus. There were some public TCRs occurring in many donors, but most TCR sequences were rare. TCR clusters originating in the first cohort tended to co-occur in the roughly 120 validation repertoires, according to a later analysis.

Germline V CDR1 and CDR2: GTSNPN, SVGIG (reference sequence). The V end was cut by 3 bases, the J end by 8 bases, with 16 bases between. The CDR3 consists of 13 residues. The method was immunoSEQ multiplex PCR; TCRdb's version includes in-frame clones alone and lacks a portion of them. The sample shows about 95,000 clones, 85% of them seen only once. The receptor's source is a man aged 18 to 29 in good health and CMV-seropositive. The sample consisted of PBMCs. V usage is TRBV30 and J usage is TRBJ1-2, with D maybe TRBD1 (6 bases). The CDR3 DNA follows: TGTGCCTGGAGACAGGGAACATCCTGGGGCTACACCTTC. Amino acids: CAWRQGTSWGYTF. Together with reference TRBV30 and TRBJ1-2, the CDR3 gives the full variable domain: SQTIHQWPATLVQPVGSPLSLECTVEGTSNPNLYWYRQAAGRGLQLLFYSVGIGQISSEVPQNLSASRPQDRQFILSSKKLLLSDSGFYLCAWRQGTSWGYTFGSGTRLTVV.